This entry lists 31 T cell receptor beta chains sequenced from one sample in a study of T-cell reconstitution after alpha-beta-depleted transplantation in children. The TCRbeta library incorporated unique molecular identifiers. One entry per CDR3 protein results from TCRdb running MiXCR on the PCR reads. The table shows about 460,000 distinct CDR3 sequences, with 8% to 11% occurring only once. Sequencing used PBMCs, obtained before TCRalphabeta/CD19-depleted stem cell transplant. These TCRs come from a child aged 2-15 years with inherited bone marrow failure, due to receive a stem cell transplant.

Regarding this clonotype: Possible read error: a much larger clone is one base away. This chain links TRBV4-2 with TRBJ2-7; TRBD1 matches 7 bases. The CDR3 covers 15 residues. After removal of 5 bases from V and 5 bases from J, the junction contained 12 bases not matched to a gene. Germline-derived CDR1 and CDR2 are LGHNA and YNFKEQ. The CDR3 nucleotides are TGTGCCAGCAGCGCAAGACAGGGCCATGTGCACGAGCAGTACTTC. As protein: CASSARQGHVHEQYF.

This clonotype was observed many times. The chain carries TRBV10-3 and TRBJ2-7, with TRBD1 as a possible D gene (8 bases). CDR3 length equals 17 residues. Germline V gene sequence: CDR1 ENHRY, CDR2 SYGVKD. Trimming took 2 bases from V and 2 from J, leaving 19 bases between them. CDR3: CAISEAQGGGVAYEQYF. CDR3 coding DNA: TGTGCCATCAGTGAGGCACAGGGGGGAGGGGTAGCCTACGAGCAGTACTTC.

The chain joins TRBV5-1 to TRBJ2-5, with D maybe TRBD1 (5 bases). V shed 7 bases and J shed 4 bases, with 14 bases lying between them. CDR1 SGHRS and CDR2 YFSETQ come from the germline V gene. The CDR3 has 13 amino acids. The CDR3: CASGNQGGETQYF. In DNA form, the CDR3 reads TGCGCCAGCGGCAACCAGGGCGGAGAGACCCAGTACTTC.

The rearrangement joins TRBV28 to TRBJ2-7, with TRBD2 matching 8 bases. J lost 5 bases, V lost 6 bases, and 12 bases had no gene match. This CDR3 comprises 15 residues. The germline gives CDR1 MDHEN, CDR2 SYDVKM. CDR3 nucleotide sequence: TGTGCCAGCAGACCCTGGGAGCGGGAGTCCAACGAGCAGTACTTC. Amino acids: CASRPWERESNEQYF.

The genes are TRBV12-3 or TRBV12-4 and TRBJ2-3, with 7 bases matching TRBD2. CDR3 length: 19 amino acids. The CDR3 sequence: CTISIGLADFIGGTDTQYF. As DNA, the CDR3 is TGTACCATCAGTATAGGTCTAGCGGACTTCATCGGGGGCACAGATACGCAGTATTTT.

Many counts were recorded for this clonotype. CDR3 sequence: CSASLANEGAGGSGELFF. The CDR3, as DNA: TGCAGTGCTAGTCTCGCTAATGAAGGAGCGGGAGGGTCCGGGGAGCTGTTTTTT. V gene TRBV20-1 combines with J gene TRBJ2-2, with TRBD2 matching over 10 bases. Germline trimming cut 3 bases from V and 6 bases from J; bases unmatched to any gene: 16. The germline V gene encodes CDR1 DFQATT and CDR2 SNEGSKA (reference sequence). There are 18 residues in the CDR3.

This clonotype was found many times. The V gene is TRBV24-1, the J gene TRBJ2-7; D ambiguous. Germline CDR1 reads KGHDR; CDR2 reads SFDVKD. The CDR3 contains 14 residues. V was pared by 3 bases and J by 2 bases, with 10 bases between. CDR3 region: CATSDAGQPYEQYF. DNA for the CDR3: TGTGCCACCAGTGATGCCGGTCAGCCCTACGAGCAGTACTTC.

This clonotype was seen repeatedly, ten times or more. V and J are TRBV12-3 or TRBV12-4 and TRBJ2-3; a possible D gene is TRBD1 (5 bases). V lost 7 bases to trimming and J lost 6 bases, with 17 bases between them. The CDR3 has 14 residues. The CDR3 DNA follows: TGTGCCAGCACCCTATTACAGGAGTCCGATACGCAGTATTTT. Protein sequence: CASTLLQESDTQYF.

This clonotype was seen at least ten times. This chain links TRBV29-1 with TRBJ2-7, with 10 nucleotides matching TRBD2. The ends lost 8 bases at V and 0 bases at J; junction bases unmatched: 10. The germline CDR1 and CDR2 sequences are SQVTM and ANQGSEA. The CDR3 loop spans 15 amino acids. In nucleotides, the CDR3 is TGCAGCATCAGGACTAGCGGTGCTTACTCCTACGAGCAGTACTTC. This gives the protein CSIRTSGAYSYEQYF.

This clonotype occurred many times. The genes are TRBV9 and TRBJ2-3; 9 bases match TRBD2. Germline values: CDR1 SGDLS, CDR2 YYNGEE. The junction had 2 bases not matched to a gene; V was cut back by 2 bases and J by 1 base. The CDR3 loop spans 15 amino acids. The CDR3 DNA follows: TGTGCCAGCAGCGTCCGACTAGCGGGCACAGATACGCAGTATTTT. Protein sequence: CASSVRLAGTDTQYF.

This clonotype was seen many times. The rearrangement links TRBV12-3 or TRBV12-4 to TRBJ2-7, with a possible D match to TRBD2 (5 bases). There are 15 residues in the CDR3. The V end was cut by 6 bases, the J end by 6 bases, with 21 bases between. CDR3 in amino acids: CASSLGSVIWGEQYF. Here the CDR3 DNA reads TGTGCCAGCAGCCTAGGTAGCGTAATATGGGGCGAGCAGTACTTC.

There are many counts of this clonotype. The chain uses TRBV27 and TRBJ2-2; TRBD1 aligns across 11 bases. The CDR3 totals 17 residues. J was trimmed by 6 bases and V by 8 bases; bases with no gene match: 14. Germline CDR1 is MNHEY and CDR2 is SMNVEV (reference sequence). This CDR3 is CASRPDSGTGGSGELFF. The CDR3 region has the DNA TGTGCCAGCCGCCCAGACTCCGGGACAGGGGGTTCCGGGGAGCTGTTTTTT.

Many counts were recorded for this clonotype. The rearrangement joins TRBV12-3 or TRBV12-4 to TRBJ2-1; D not resolved. The CDR3 covers 16 residues. Between the trimmed V and J ends, which lost 0 bases and 0 bases, there was a span of 9 bases. CDR3 sequence reads: CASSLARTSSYNEQFF. CDR3 bases: TGTGCCAGCAGTTTAGCGCGGACGAGCTCCTACAATGAGCAGTTCTTC.

This clonotype was counted ten times or more. The CDR3 here is CASSLGQFSYEQYF. As DNA, the CDR3 is TGTGCCAGCAGCCTAGGACAGTTCTCCTACGAGCAGTACTTC. The chain has TRBV12-3 or TRBV12-4 and TRBJ2-7; a possible D gene is TRBD1 (6 bases). V lost 6 bases, J lost 0 bases, and 12 bases lay in between. The CDR3 consists of 14 residues.

The chain recombines TRBV12-3 or TRBV12-4 with TRBJ2-1; 7 nucleotides match TRBD2. Losses at the gene ends were 6 bases for V and 4 bases for J; bases not matched to a gene: 6. The CDR3 sequence is 14 residues long. CDR3 amino acids: CASRPRGDYNEQFF. DNA for the CDR3: TGTGCCAGCAGACCCCGGGGGGATTACAATGAGCAGTTCTTC.

V gene TRBV10-3 combines with J gene TRBJ1-5; the match to TRBD1 covers 12 bases. With 2 bases clipped from V and 5 bases from J, the junction kept 1 base outside the gene matches. There are 15 residues in the CDR3. From germline, CDR1 is ENHRY and CDR2 SYGVKD. In nucleotides, the CDR3 is TGTGCCATCAGTGAGGGGGACAGGGGGCATCAGCCCCAGCATTTT. Translated: CAISEGDRGHQPQHF.

This clonotype was observed many times. V usage is TRBV3-1 and J usage is TRBJ2-1, with 12 bases identical to TRBD2. The CDR3 consists of 15 residues. Germline lookup yields CDR1 LGHDT and CDR2 YNNKEL (reference sequence). Trimming took 5 bases from V and 5 from J; bases not matched to a gene: 4. The CDR3 coding sequence is TGTGCCAGCAGCATGGGACTAGCGGGCGACAATGAGCAGTTCTTC. It encodes CASSMGLAGDNEQFF.

This clonotype was recorded at least ten times. This sequence joins TRBV30 and TRBJ1-5, with a weak D call TRBD1 (5 bases). Trimming left V 1 base short and J 6 bases short, with 10 bases between. Germline CDR1 is GTSNPN and CDR2 is SVGIG (reference sequence). There are 13 residues in the CDR3. This CDR3 reads CAWSAQGSQPQHF. The CDR3 coding sequence is TGTGCCTGGAGTGCCCAGGGTTCTCAGCCCCAGCATTTT.

This clonotype was seen at least ten times. The chain combines TRBV13 with TRBJ2-7; 8 nucleotides agree with TRBD2. The CDR3 extends over 14 amino acids. Germline CDR1 is PRHDT and CDR2 is FYEKMQ (reference sequence). Losses at the gene ends were 6 bases for V and 7 bases for J; bases not matched to a gene: 11. CDR3 bases: TGTGCCAGCAGACGAGCGGGAGTGACTGGAGAGCAGTACTTC. It specifies CASRRAGVTGEQYF.

In its sample, this clonotype was seen many times. This chain uses TRBV9 with TRBJ1-2; perhaps TRBD1 as D (5 bases). CDR3 length: 13 residues. Germline assignment: CDR1 SGDLS and CDR2 YYNGEE. Trimming cost V 2 bases and J 8 bases, with 13 bases left between them. CDR3 in DNA: TGTGCCAGCAGCGTGGACACCTTTGGCGGCTACACCTTC. Translated, it gives CASSVDTFGGYTF.

There are many counts of this clonotype. The rearrangement uses TRBV19 and TRBJ2-2; D is perhaps TRBD1 or TRBD2 (6 bases each). Germline loops: CDR1 LNHDA, CDR2 SQIVND (reference sequence). Trimming stripped 6 bases from V and 5 bases from J, with 19 bases between. The CDR3 consists of 16 residues. The CDR3 DNA follows: TGTGCCAGTAGGGGGGGCACACGAGGGTTAACCGGGGAGCTGTTTTTT. This translates into CASRGGTRGLTGELFF.

This clonotype was seen ten or more times. The chain links TRBV9 to TRBJ2-1, with D possibly called TRBD1 or TRBD2 (6 bases each). Per germline, CDR1 SGDLS and CDR2 YYNGEE. The CDR3 has 12 residues. Trimming took 2 bases from V and 8 from J, leaving 8 bases between them. CDR3 sequence (DNA): TGTGCCAGCAGCGTTGGGGGGCATGAGCAGTTCTTC. It codes for CASSVGGHEQFF.

This clonotype has just a few counts. The chain employs TRBV30 and TRBJ2-3; D may be TRBD1 (5 bases). V lost 1 base to trimming and J lost 2 bases, with 16 bases between them. This CDR3 contains 16 residues. From germline, CDR1 is GTSNPN and CDR2 SVGIG (reference sequence). The CDR3 loop reads CAWSGAAGPFTDTQYF. In DNA form, the CDR3 reads TGTGCCTGGAGTGGGGCCGCAGGGCCCTTCACAGATACGCAGTATTTT.

The chain combines TRBV29-1 with TRBJ1-2; D might be TRBD1 (6 bases). The germline V gene has CDR1 SQVTM and CDR2 ANQGSEA. Trimming took 4 bases from V and 2 from J, leaving 11 bases between them. The CDR3 contains 13 residues. Here the CDR3 reads CSVVLDSNYGYTF. Here the CDR3 DNA reads TGCAGCGTTGTTCTGGACAGCAACTATGGCTACACCTTC.

V usage is TRBV18 and J usage is TRBJ2-7; 7 nucleotides align to TRBD2. The CDR3 is made up of 13 amino acids. CDR1 KGHSH and CDR2 LQKENI come from the germline V gene. The junction had 6 bases not matched to a gene; V was cut back by 4 bases and J by 6 bases. CDR3 nucleotide sequence: TGTGCCAGCTCACAAGGCGGGAGAGGCGAGCAGTACTTC. It specifies CASSQGGRGEQYF. Full variable domain (missing parts from reference TRBV18 and TRBJ2-7): NAGVMQNPRHLVRRRGQEARLRCSPMKGHSHVYWYRQLPEEGLKFMVYLQKENIIDESGMPKERFSAEFPKEGPSILRIQQVVRGDSAAYFCASSQGGRGEQYFGPGTRLTVT.

This chain's CDR3 is CASSSSGDRPYNEQFF. The CDR3 DNA sequence: TGTGCCAGTAGCTCAAGCGGCGACAGGCCCTACAATGAGCAGTTCTTC. This chain joins TRBV19 and TRBJ2-1; TRBD1 is a possible D gene (6 bases). The V and J ends lost 6 bases and 2 bases respectively, with 17 bases between them. The CDR3 is made up of 16 amino acids. Germline V lookup: CDR1 LNHDA, CDR2 SQIVND (reference sequence).

This clonotype was counted at least ten times. The chain carries TRBV12-3 or TRBV12-4 and TRBJ2-1; D possibly corresponds to TRBD2 (6 bases). Trimming shortened V by 2 bases and J by 9 bases, and 11 bases separated the two germline ends. This CDR3 has 13 amino acids. CDR3 sequence reads: CASSLTPEGEQFF. In DNA, the CDR3 is TGTGCCAGCAGTTTAACCCCGGAGGGTGAGCAGTTCTTC.

This clonotype was seen repeatedly, ten times or more. The rearrangement links TRBV12-3 or TRBV12-4 to TRBJ1-6; D remains ambiguous. There are 15 residues in the CDR3. Between the trimmed V and J ends, which lost 6 bases and 10 bases, there was a span of 19 bases. Written as DNA, the CDR3 is TGTGCCAGCAGCCCCAGGACGGAGGGTAGCTCACCCCTCCACTTT. Translating it yields CASSPRTEGSSPLHF.

At least ten counts were recorded for this clonotype. V is TRBV6-2 or TRBV6-3 and J is TRBJ2-2, with TRBD2 as a possible D gene (6 bases). This CDR3 has 20 amino acids. CDR1 MNHEY and CDR2 SVGEGT come from the germline V gene. The ends were cut back, 0 bases at V and 4 bases at J, with 24 bases in the middle. The CDR3 bases are TGTGCCAGCAGTTACTCCCGCAGCGCGACTTCAGCGGGCTTCACCGGGGAGCTGTTTTTT. Translating it yields CASSYSRSATSAGFTGELFF.

This clonotype has at least ten counts. This sequence joins TRBV20-1 and TRBJ2-5, with TRBD2 as a possible D gene (5 bases). This CDR3 contains 13 residues. V gave up 1 base and J gave up 4 bases, with 10 bases separating them. Germline assignment: CDR1 DFQATT and CDR2 SNEGSKA (reference sequence). Here the CDR3 reads CSARGRDGETQYF. In DNA form, the CDR3 reads TGCAGTGCTAGAGGTCGGGATGGAGAGACCCAGTACTTC.

This clonotype has ten or more counts. The chain employs TRBV9 and TRBJ2-3; 12 nucleotides align to TRBD1. V was clipped by 3 bases and J by 5 bases; unmatched bases: 10. The germline gives CDR1 SGDLS, CDR2 YYNGEE. The CDR3 totals 17 residues. CDR3 DNA: TGTGCCAGCAGCGACGATGGGACAGGGGGCGATGGAGATACGCAGTATTTT. This gives the protein CASSDDGTGGDGDTQYF.